A selection of T cell receptor beta chains follows, all from one sample in a study of T cell responses to AZD1222 COVID-19 vaccine. Generated by immunoSEQ multiplex PCR, the TCRdb table keeps only in-frame clones and is missing some. The sample lists roughly 91,000 clones; roughly 90% were seen once. This material consisted of peripheral blood, taken on day 0 of AZD1222 vaccination. Receptors originate from an adult in good health. The CDR3 runs from the conserved cysteine through the conserved F or W. D genes are given only for firm matches. Some rows mark clone size as missing; the rest say once, few, many or name a class of expanded clone.

CDR3 protein: CASSLGRFGEKLFF; CDR3 DNA: TGTGCCAGCAGCTTAGGTCGTTTTGGCGAAAAACTGTTTTTT; J gene: TRBJ1-4; V gene: TRBV7-8; clone size: -; D gene: -; CDR3 length: 14
CDR3 protein: CASSLRPNTEAFF; CDR3 DNA: TGCGCCAGCAGCTTGAGGCCCAACACTGAAGCTTTCTTT; J gene: TRBJ1-1; V gene: TRBV5-1; clone size: -; D gene: -; CDR3 length: 13
CDR3 protein: CASSIRTGDTGELFF; CDR3 DNA: TGTGCCAGTAGTATAAGGACAGGAGACACCGGGGAGCTGTTTTTT; J gene: TRBJ2-2; V gene: TRBV19; clone size: -; D gene: TRBD1; CDR3 length: 15
CDR3 protein: CASTAYGASGSYEQFF; CDR3 DNA: TGTGCCAGCACCGCCTATGGGGCTAGCGGGAGTTATGAGCAGTTCTTC; J gene: TRBJ2-1; V gene: TRBV9; clone size: few; D gene: TRBD2; CDR3 length: 16
CDR3 protein: CSVVGVDTEAFF; CDR3 DNA: TGCAGCGTTGTAGGGGTGGACACTGAAGCTTTCTTT; J gene: TRBJ1-1; V gene: TRBV29-1; clone size: -; D gene: -; CDR3 length: 12
CDR3 protein: CASIAWGAWRRGNTEAFF; CDR3 DNA: TGTGCCAGCATCGCTTGGGGGGCTTGGCGGAGAGGAAACACTGAAGCTTTCTTT; J gene: TRBJ1-1; V gene: TRBV5-6; clone size: -; D gene: -; CDR3 length: 18
CDR3 protein: CASSRGQGAGTQYF; CDR3 DNA: TGTGCCAGCAGTAGGGGACAGGGGGCAGGGACCCAGTACTTC; J gene: TRBJ2-5; V gene: TRBV6-5; clone size: -; D gene: TRBD1; CDR3 length: 14
CDR3 protein: CASSRPQGQKAYEQYF; CDR3 DNA: TGTGCCAGCTCGAGGCCTCAGGGACAGAAAGCCTACGAGCAGTACTTC; J gene: TRBJ2-7; V gene: TRBV18; clone size: -; D gene: TRBD1; CDR3 length: 16
CDR3 protein: CASSPGTVGEKLFF; CDR3 DNA: TGTGCCAGTAGTCCCGGGACAGTTGGGGAAAAACTGTTTTTT; J gene: TRBJ1-4; V gene: TRBV19; clone size: -; D gene: TRBD1; CDR3 length: 14
CDR3 protein: CARDGVSYNEQFF; CDR3 DNA: TGTGCCAGGGATGGGGTATCCTACAATGAGCAGTTCTTC; J gene: TRBJ2-1; V gene: TRBV27; clone size: -; D gene: -; CDR3 length: 13
CDR3 protein: CASSLDRGRGEKLFF; CDR3 DNA: TGTGCCAGCAGCTTAGACAGGGGGCGAGGGGAAAAACTGTTTTTT; J gene: TRBJ1-4; V gene: TRBV7-8; clone size: few; D gene: TRBD1; CDR3 length: 15
CDR3 protein: CASSTLDRTAPYEQYF; CDR3 DNA: TGTGCCAGCAGCACATTGGACAGAACCGCTCCCTACGAGCAGTACTTC; J gene: TRBJ2-7; V gene: TRBV27; clone size: once; D gene: -; CDR3 length: 16
CDR3 protein: CAISESGWGDNSPLHF; CDR3 DNA: TGTGCCATCAGTGAGTCGGGGTGGGGGGATAATTCACCCCTCCACTTT; J gene: TRBJ1-6; V gene: TRBV10-3; clone size: few; D gene: -; CDR3 length: 16
CDR3 protein: CASRLGGEAYGYTF; CDR3 DNA: TGTGCCAGCAGGTTGGGGGGAGAGGCCTATGGCTACACCTTC; J gene: TRBJ1-2; V gene: TRBV28; clone size: -; D gene: -; CDR3 length: 14
CDR3 protein: CASSEAPGQGLTSDGYTF; CDR3 DNA: TGTGCCAGCAGTGAAGCCCCGGGACAGGGTCTTACTTCCGATGGCTACACCTTC; J gene: TRBJ1-2; V gene: TRBV6-1; clone size: -; D gene: TRBD1; CDR3 length: 18
CDR3 protein: CASSPGGGASGYTF; CDR3 DNA: TGCGCCAGCAGCCCGGGAGGGGGAGCGAGTGGCTACACCTTC; J gene: TRBJ1-2; V gene: TRBV5-1; clone size: -; D gene: -; CDR3 length: 14
CDR3 protein: CASSFPGAGGYTF; CDR3 DNA: TGTGCCAGCAGCTTCCCGGGCGCCGGGGGCTACACCTTC; J gene: TRBJ1-2; V gene: TRBV12-3/TRBV12-4; clone size: -; D gene: -; CDR3 length: 13
CDR3 protein: CASGGVGEKLFF; CDR3 DNA: TGTGCCAGCGGGGGGGTGGGAGAAAAACTGTTTTTT; J gene: TRBJ1-4; V gene: TRBV6-6; clone size: -; D gene: -; CDR3 length: 12
CDR3 protein: CASSLAGAGQGRLAQYF; CDR3 DNA: TGCGCCAGCAGCTTGGCCGGGGCTGGACAGGGTCGTCTGGCCCAGTACTTC; J gene: TRBJ2-5; V gene: TRBV5-1; clone size: -; D gene: TRBD1; CDR3 length: 17
CDR3 protein: CASSLVLGGPAGELFF; CDR3 DNA: TGCGCCAGCAGCTTGGTTTTGGGGGGCCCGGCCGGGGAGCTGTTTTTT; J gene: TRBJ2-2; V gene: TRBV5-1; clone size: -; D gene: -; CDR3 length: 16
CDR3 protein: CASSLAGNQPQHF; CDR3 DNA: TGCGCCAGCAGCTTGGCGGGGAATCAGCCCCAGCATTTT; J gene: TRBJ1-5; V gene: TRBV5-1; clone size: -; D gene: -; CDR3 length: 13
CDR3 protein: CASGLTTGDTGELFF; CDR3 DNA: TGTGCTAGTGGTTTGACGACAGGGGACACCGGGGAGCTGTTTTTT; J gene: TRBJ2-2; V gene: TRBV12-5; clone size: -; D gene: TRBD1; CDR3 length: 15
CDR3 protein: CASRRQGTDTQYF; CDR3 DNA: TGTGCCAGCAGAAGACAGGGCACAGATACGCAGTATTTT; J gene: TRBJ2-3; V gene: TRBV6-5; clone size: -; D gene: -; CDR3 length: 13
CDR3 protein: CASSLLSGRAWEQYF; CDR3 DNA: TGTGCCAGCAGCTTACTTAGCGGGAGGGCCTGGGAGCAGTACTTC; J gene: TRBJ2-7; V gene: TRBV11-2; clone size: -; D gene: TRBD2; CDR3 length: 15
CDR3 protein: CASRQGDMNTEAFF; CDR3 DNA: TGTGCCAGCAGACAAGGGGACATGAACACTGAAGCTTTCTTT; J gene: TRBJ1-1; V gene: TRBV28; clone size: -; D gene: -; CDR3 length: 14
CDR3 protein: CASSLEGNYGYTF; CDR3 DNA: TGCGCCAGCAGCTTGGAGGGGAACTATGGCTACACCTTC; J gene: TRBJ1-2; V gene: TRBV5-1; clone size: -; D gene: -; CDR3 length: 13
CDR3 protein: CASSFLSGGNQPQHF; CDR3 DNA: TGTGCCAGCAGTTTTCTTTCTGGGGGCAATCAGCCCCAGCATTTT; J gene: TRBJ1-5; V gene: TRBV27; clone size: -; D gene: -; CDR3 length: 15
CDR3 protein: CASSVLVAGAGDTQYF; CDR3 DNA: TGTGCCAGCAGTGTTCTGGTAGCGGGAGCCGGAGATACGCAGTATTTT; J gene: TRBJ2-3; V gene: TRBV2; clone size: -; D gene: TRBD2; CDR3 length: 16